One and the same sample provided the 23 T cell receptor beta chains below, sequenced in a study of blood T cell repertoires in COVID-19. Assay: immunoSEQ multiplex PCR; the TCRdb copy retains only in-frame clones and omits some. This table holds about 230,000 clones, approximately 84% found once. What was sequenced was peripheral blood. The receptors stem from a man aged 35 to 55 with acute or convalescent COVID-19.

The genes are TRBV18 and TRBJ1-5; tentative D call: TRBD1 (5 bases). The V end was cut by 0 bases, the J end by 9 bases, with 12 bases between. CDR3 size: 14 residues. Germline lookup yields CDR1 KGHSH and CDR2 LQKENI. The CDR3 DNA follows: TGTGCCAGCTCACCACCGCATCCGACAGCGCCCCAGCATTTT. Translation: CASSPPHPTAPQHF.

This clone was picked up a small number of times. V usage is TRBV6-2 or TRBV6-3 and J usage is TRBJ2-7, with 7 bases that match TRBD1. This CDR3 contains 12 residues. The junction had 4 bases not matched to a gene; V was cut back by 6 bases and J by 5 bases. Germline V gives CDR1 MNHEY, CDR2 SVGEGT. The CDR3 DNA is TGTGCCAGCAGCGCAGACAGGGACGAGCAGTACTTC. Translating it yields CASSADRDEQYF.

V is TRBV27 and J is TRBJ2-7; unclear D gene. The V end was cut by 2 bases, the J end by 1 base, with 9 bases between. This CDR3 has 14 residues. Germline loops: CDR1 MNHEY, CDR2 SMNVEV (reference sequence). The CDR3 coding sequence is TGTGCCAGCAGTTTAAGCCCAGGTTCCTACGAGCAGTACTTC. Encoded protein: CASSLSPGSYEQYF.

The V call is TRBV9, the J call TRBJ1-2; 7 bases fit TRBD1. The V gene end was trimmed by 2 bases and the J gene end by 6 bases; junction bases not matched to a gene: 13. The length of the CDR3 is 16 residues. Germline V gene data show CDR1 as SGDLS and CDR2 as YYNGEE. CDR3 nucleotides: TGTGCCAGCAGCGTCGTACAGGGGTCCCCTGGTAATGGCTACACCTTC. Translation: CASSVVQGSPGNGYTF.

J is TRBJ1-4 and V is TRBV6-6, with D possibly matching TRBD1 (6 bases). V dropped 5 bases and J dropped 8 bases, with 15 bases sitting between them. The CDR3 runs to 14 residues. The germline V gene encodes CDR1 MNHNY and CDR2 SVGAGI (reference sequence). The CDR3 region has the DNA TGTGCCAGCAGTGACAGGATAGGATGCGAAAAACTGTTTTTT. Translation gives CASSDRIGCEKLFF.

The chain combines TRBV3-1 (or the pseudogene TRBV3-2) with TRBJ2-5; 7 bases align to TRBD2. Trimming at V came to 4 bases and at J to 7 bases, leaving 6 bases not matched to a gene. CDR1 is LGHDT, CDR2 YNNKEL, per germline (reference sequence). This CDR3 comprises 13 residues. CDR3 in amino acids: CASSPQGGVTQYF. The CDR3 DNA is TGTGCCAGCAGCCCCCAGGGAGGGGTGACCCAGTACTTC.

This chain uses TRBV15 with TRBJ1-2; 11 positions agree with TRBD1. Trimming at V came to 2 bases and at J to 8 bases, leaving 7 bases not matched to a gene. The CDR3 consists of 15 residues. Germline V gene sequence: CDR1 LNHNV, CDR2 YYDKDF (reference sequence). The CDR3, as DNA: TGTGCCACCAGCAGAACCGGACAGGGGGCGAGAGGCTACACCTTC. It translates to CATSRTGQGARGYTF.

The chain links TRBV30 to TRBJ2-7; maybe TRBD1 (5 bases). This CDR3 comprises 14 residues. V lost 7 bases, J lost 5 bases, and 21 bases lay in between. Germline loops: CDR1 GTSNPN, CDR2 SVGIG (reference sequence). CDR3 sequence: CALSPTTVAHEQYF. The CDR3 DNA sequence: TGTGCCTTGTCACCCACGACAGTGGCGCACGAGCAGTACTTC.

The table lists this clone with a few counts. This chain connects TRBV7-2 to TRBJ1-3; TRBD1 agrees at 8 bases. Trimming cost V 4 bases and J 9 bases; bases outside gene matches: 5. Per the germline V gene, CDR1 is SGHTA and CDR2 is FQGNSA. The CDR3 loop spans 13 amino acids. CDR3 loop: CASSSGQGVTIYF. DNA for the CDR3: TGTGCCAGCAGCTCTGGACAGGGCGTCACCATATATTTT.

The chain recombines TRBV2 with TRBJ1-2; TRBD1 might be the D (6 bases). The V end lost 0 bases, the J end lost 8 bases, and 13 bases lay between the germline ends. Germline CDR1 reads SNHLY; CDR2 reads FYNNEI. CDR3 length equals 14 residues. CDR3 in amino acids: CASSEARTARGYTF. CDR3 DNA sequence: TGTGCCAGCAGTGAAGCGAGGACAGCCCGCGGCTACACCTTC.

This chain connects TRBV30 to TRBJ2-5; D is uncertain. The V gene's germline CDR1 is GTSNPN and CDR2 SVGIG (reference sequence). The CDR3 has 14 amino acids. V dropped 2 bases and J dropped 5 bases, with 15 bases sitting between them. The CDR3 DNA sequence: TGTGCCTGGAGTTCTGACAAGACCAGGGAGACCCAGTACTTC. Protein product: CAWSSDKTRETQYF.

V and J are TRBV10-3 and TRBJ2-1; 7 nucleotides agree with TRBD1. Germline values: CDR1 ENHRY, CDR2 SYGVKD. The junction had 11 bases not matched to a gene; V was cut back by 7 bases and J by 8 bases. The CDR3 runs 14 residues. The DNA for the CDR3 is TGTGCCATCAACGCACAGGGGCCAATGGATGAGCAGTTCTTC. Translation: CAINAQGPMDEQFF.

CDR3 sequence (DNA): TGTGCCAGCAGGGGACAGGTAGGTCAGCCCCAGCATTTT. Translation gives CASRGQVGQPQHF. The chain has TRBV5-5 and TRBJ1-5, with 8 bases fitting TRBD1. The trim removed 5 bases at V and 6 bases at J, leaving 4 bases unmatched. CDR1 is SGHKS, CDR2 YYEKEE, per germline (reference sequence). CDR3 length equals 13 residues.

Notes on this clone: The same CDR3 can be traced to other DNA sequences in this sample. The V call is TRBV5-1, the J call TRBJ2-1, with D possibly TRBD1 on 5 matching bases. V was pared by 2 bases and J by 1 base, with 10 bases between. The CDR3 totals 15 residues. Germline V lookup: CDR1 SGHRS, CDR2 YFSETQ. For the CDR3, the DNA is TGCGCCAGCAGCTTTCAGGGCCTATCCTACAATGAGCAGTTCTTC. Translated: CASSFQGLSYNEQFF.

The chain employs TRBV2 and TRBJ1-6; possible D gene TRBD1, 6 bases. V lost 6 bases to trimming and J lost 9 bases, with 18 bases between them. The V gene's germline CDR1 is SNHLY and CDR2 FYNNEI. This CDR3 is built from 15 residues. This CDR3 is CASSQGGGLGSPLHF. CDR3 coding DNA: TGTGCCAGCAGCCAAGGGGGGGGTTTGGGTTCACCCCTCCACTTT.

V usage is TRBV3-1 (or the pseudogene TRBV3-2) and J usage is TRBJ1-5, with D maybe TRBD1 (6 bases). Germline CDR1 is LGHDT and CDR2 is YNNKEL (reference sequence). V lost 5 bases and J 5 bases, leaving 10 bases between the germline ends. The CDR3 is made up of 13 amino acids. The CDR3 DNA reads TGTGCCAGCAGCAAGGACAGAGATCAGCCCCAGCATTTT. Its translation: CASSKDRDQPQHF.

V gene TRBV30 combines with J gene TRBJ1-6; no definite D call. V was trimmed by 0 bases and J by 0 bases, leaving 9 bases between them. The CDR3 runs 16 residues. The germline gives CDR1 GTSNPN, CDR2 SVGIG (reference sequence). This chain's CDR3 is CAWSVEDFSYNSPLHF. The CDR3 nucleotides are TGTGCCTGGAGTGTAGAGGATTTCTCCTATAATTCACCCCTCCACTTT. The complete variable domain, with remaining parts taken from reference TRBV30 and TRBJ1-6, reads SQTIHQWPATLVQPVGSPLSLECTVEGTSNPNLYWYRQAAGRGLQLLFYSVGIGQISSEVPQNLSASRPQDRQFILSSKKLLLSDSGFYLCAWSVEDFSYNSPLHFGNGTRLTVT.

The CDR3 here is CASSRGWRGVQETQYF. In nucleotides, the CDR3 is TGTGCCAGCAGTCGGGGCTGGCGGGGGGTACAAGAGACCCAGTACTTC. The chain couples TRBV6-2 or TRBV6-3 to TRBJ2-5, with 8 positions matching TRBD2. Trimming cost V 5 bases and J 2 bases; bases outside gene matches: 10. The CDR3 has 16 amino acids. CDR1 is MNHEY and CDR2 is SVGEGT in the germline V gene.

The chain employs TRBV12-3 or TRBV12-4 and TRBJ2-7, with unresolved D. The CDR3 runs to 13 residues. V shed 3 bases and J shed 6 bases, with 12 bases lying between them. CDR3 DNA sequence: TGTGCCAGCAGTTTGGAGTCATCTGGCGAGCAGTACTTC. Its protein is CASSLESSGEQYF.

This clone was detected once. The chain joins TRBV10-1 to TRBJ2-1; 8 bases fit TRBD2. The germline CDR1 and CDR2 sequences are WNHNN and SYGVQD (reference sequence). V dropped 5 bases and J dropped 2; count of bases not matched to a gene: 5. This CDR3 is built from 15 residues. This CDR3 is CASSMTGGTYNEQFF. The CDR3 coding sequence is TGCGCCAGCAGTATGACGGGGGGGACCTACAATGAGCAGTTCTTC.

The CDR3, as DNA: TGTGCCAGCTCACTGGGCAGCGGGGGGGCTATCACCTACAATGAGCAGTTCTTC. As protein: CASSLGSGGAITYNEQFF. V is TRBV18 and J is TRBJ2-1; 10 bases are a match to TRBD2. The CDR3 covers 18 residues. CDR1 and CDR2 (germline): KGHSH, LQKENI. V dropped 4 bases and J dropped 2; count of bases not matched to a gene: 11. The full variable domain, with the rest looked up from reference TRBV18 and TRBJ2-1, is NAGVMQNPRHLVRRRGQEARLRCSPMKGHSHVYWYRQLPEEGLKFMVYLQKENIIDESGMPKERFSAEFPKEGPSILRIQQVVRGDSAAYFCASSLGSGGAITYNEQFFGPGTRLTVL.

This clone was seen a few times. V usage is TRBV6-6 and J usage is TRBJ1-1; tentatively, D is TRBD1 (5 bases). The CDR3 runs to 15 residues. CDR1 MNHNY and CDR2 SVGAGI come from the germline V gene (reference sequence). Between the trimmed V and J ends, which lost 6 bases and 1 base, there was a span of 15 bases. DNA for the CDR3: TGTGCCAGCAGGGGGCCCGCTGGCAGGAACACTGAAGCTTTCTTT. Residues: CASRGPAGRNTEAFF.

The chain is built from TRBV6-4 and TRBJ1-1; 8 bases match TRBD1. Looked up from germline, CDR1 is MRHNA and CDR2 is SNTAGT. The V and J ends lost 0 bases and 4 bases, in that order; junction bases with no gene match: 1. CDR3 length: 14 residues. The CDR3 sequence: CASSDSDRATEAFF. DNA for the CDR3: TGTGCCAGCAGTGACTCGGACAGGGCCACTGAAGCTTTCTTT.